This T cell receptor (beta chain) originates from a study of CD8+CD57+ T cells in acquired aplastic anemia. Turning to the study itself: An average of 3.2 ug of DNA was obtained from sorted CD4+ and CD8+ cells. Where healthy donors were concerned, CD4+ cells averaged approximately 10 million reads. Study conclusions and caveats: Overlapping CD8+ CDR3 repertoires of patients and controls contained twenty-nine shared sequences. Significant differences in CD8+ Simpson's diversity were not observed between patients and controls.

Of note for this clonotype: Its target is not known.

The CDR3 covers 16 residues. From germline, CDR1 is DFQATT and CDR2 SNEGSKA (reference sequence). V lost 1 base and J 5 bases, leaving 18 bases between the germline ends. Profiles of TCR beta VDJ and CDR3 were generated from a genomic DNA template. TCRdb re-called the reads with MiXCR, one entry per CDR3 protein. The table shows 180,000 or so distinct CDR3 sequences, with around half occurring only once. The material sequenced was sorted CD4+, CD8+, or CD8+CD57+ T cells (not recorded which) from PBMCs. This chain connects TRBV20-1 to TRBJ2-1, with a tentative D call TRBD2 (6 bases). The clonotype was recovered from a human donor in good health. The CDR3 spells CSARGRGIWIHNEQFF. The CDR3 DNA is TGCAGTGCTAGAGGACGGGGGATTTGGATCCACAATGAGCAGTTCTTC.